This T cell receptor beta chain was sequenced during a study of shared clonotypes between healthy human individuals. Terminally differentiated effector memory CD45RA+ cells were excluded by CCR7 positive selection of CD45RO-negative cells. Produced via immunoSEQ multiplex PCR; TCRdb's table is partial and in-frame only. The table includes 2 million or so clones, approximately 94% detected once. Trimming left V 8 bases short and J 4 bases short, with 11 bases between. The germline V gene has CDR1 MNHNY and CDR2 SVGAGI (reference sequence). This CDR3 has 12 amino acids. The sequenced material came from naive CD8+ T cells sorted from blood. The chain joins TRBV6-6 to TRBJ2-5, with TRBD2 as a possible D gene (5 bases). The clonotype originates from a man aged 18 to 29 in good health. CDR3 DNA: TGTGCCAGCGGGGTTGAGGGAGAGACCCAGTACTTC. It translates to CASGVEGETQYF.